This T cell receptor beta chain was obtained from a study of T cell responses to AZD1222 COVID-19 vaccine. TCRdb's table, derived via immunoSEQ multiplex PCR, lists solely in-frame clones and lacks some. The repertoire holds under 200,000 clones, with more than 80% as singletons. The CDR3 loop spans 14 amino acids. Trimming took 4 bases from V and 6 from J, leaving 12 bases between them. Germline loops: CDR1 MDHEN, CDR2 SYDVKM. The sequence was obtained from an adult who received the MenACWY meningococcal vaccine as a control. The source was peripheral blood, collected 28 days after the second dose of the MenACWY control vaccine. J is TRBJ2-2 and V is TRBV28, with D hard to call. The CDR3, as DNA: TGTGCCAGCAGTTCCCCACAATGGCCCGGGGAGCTGTTTTTT. Translation gives CASSSPQWPGELFF. The complete variable domain, with remaining parts taken from reference TRBV28 and TRBJ2-2, reads DVKVTQSSRYLVKRTGEKVFLECVQDMDHENMFWYRQDPGLGLRLIYFSYDVKMKEKGDIPEGYSVSREKKERFSLILESASTNQTSMYLCASSSPQWPGELFFGEGSRLTVL.